The 8 T cell receptor beta chains below were found in one sample sequenced in a study of CD8 T cells in Susac syndrome. Random hexamers were used to reverse transcribe an amount of about 0.5 to 1 ug RNA. TCRdb fed the immunoSEQ multiplex PCR reads into MiXCR, producing one record per CDR3 protein. Of tens of thousands of distinct CDR3 sequences in the sample, approximately 96% were seen once. What was sequenced was CD8+ T cells from PBMCs. The receptors originated from a human donor with Susac syndrome.

V is TRBV20-1 and J is TRBJ1-4; perhaps TRBD1 as D (5 bases). The V end was cut by 3 bases, the J end by 8 bases, with 13 bases between. CDR3 length: 13 amino acids. Germline loops: CDR1 DFQATT, CDR2 SNEGSKA (reference sequence). The CDR3 loop is CSASRQGMEKLFF. The CDR3 DNA reads as TGCAGTGCTAGTCGGCAGGGTATGGAAAAACTGTTTTTT.

The chain couples TRBV4-3 to TRBJ1-1, with D unclear. This CDR3 has 14 residues. The V gene's germline CDR1 is LGHNA and CDR2 YSLEER. The germline V and J ends were trimmed by 4 bases and 1 base, with 10 bases remaining between them. The CDR3 DNA reads as TGCGCCAGCAGCCGAACGGCCGAGAACACTGAAGCTTTCTTT. Residues: CASSRTAENTEAFF.

The chain joins TRBV3-1 to TRBJ2-7; D is unresolved. Per the germline V gene, CDR1 is LGHDT and CDR2 is YNNKEL (reference sequence). The CDR3 runs to 14 residues. The V end was cut by 3 bases, the J end by 5 bases, with 14 bases between. As DNA, the CDR3 is TGTGCCAGCAGCCACTTATCTACGCGGAACGAGCAGTACTTC. The encoded protein is CASSHLSTRNEQYF.

The rearrangement joins TRBV2 to TRBJ2-7; a possible D gene is TRBD2 (6 bases). Trimming stripped 7 bases from V and 6 bases from J, with 7 bases between. Germline values: CDR1 SNHLY, CDR2 FYNNEI. This CDR3 is built from 10 residues. In nucleotides, the CDR3 is TGTGCCAGCATGGGAGGCGAGCAGTACTTC. This sequence encodes CASMGGEQYF. Full variable domain (remainder filled in from reference TRBV2 and TRBJ2-7): EPEVTQTPSHQVTQMGQEVILRCVPISNHLYFYWYRQILGQKVEFLVSFYNNEISEKSEIFDDQFSVERPDGSNFTLKIRSTKLEDSAMYFCASMGGEQYFGPGTRLTVT.

The chain carries TRBV28 and TRBJ2-7; no reliable D call. CDR1 MDHEN and CDR2 SYDVKM come from the germline V gene. The CDR3 runs 13 residues. V was clipped by 6 bases and J by 0 bases, with 9 bases between them. CDR3 residues: CASSRQLSYEQYF. Here the CDR3 DNA reads TGTGCCAGCAGCCGACAACTCTCCTACGAGCAGTACTTC.

Written as DNA, the CDR3 is TGTGCCAGCAGCCAGAAACAGGGGCCTGGAGATACGCAGTATTTT. It encodes CASSQKQGPGDTQYF. This sequence joins TRBV14 and TRBJ2-3; TRBD1 matches at 7 bases. The CDR3 is made up of 15 amino acids. Germline V gene sequence: CDR1 SGHDN, CDR2 FVKESK. V shed 3 bases, J shed 5 bases, and the junction held 8 bases outside the gene matches.

The chain has TRBV6-5 and TRBJ1-1; D unresolved. In germline, CDR1 is MNHEY, CDR2 SVGAGI. The V end was cut by 5 bases, the J end by 4 bases, with 8 bases between. The CDR3 is 12 amino acids. As DNA, the CDR3 is TGTGCCAGCAGTCACAAAGGCACTGAAGCTTTCTTT. It specifies CASSHKGTEAFF.

The V call is TRBV24-1, the J call TRBJ2-2; a possible D gene is TRBD2 (6 bases). CDR3 size: 15 residues. Germline loops: CDR1 KGHDR, CDR2 SFDVKD. V was clipped by 9 bases and J by 7 bases, with 20 bases between them. The CDR3: CATPRRGRRGGELFF. For the CDR3, the DNA is TGTGCCACCCCCCGGAGGGGACGAAGGGGCGGGGAGCTGTTTTTT.